Sequencing of this TCR beta chain was carried out in a study of cytotoxic CD8 clonotypes in ibrutinib-treated CLL (dated by TCRdb to the early 2020s). In terms of the full investigation: The cohort was composed of 11 relapsed/refractory and around 14 treatment-naive patients; IGHV unmutated status was identified in 17 patients. All remission and progressive disease samples were collected while patients were still receiving ibrutinib. Partial responses were observed in about 24 patients and complete responses in 2; after a median follow-up of roughly 62 months, remission was maintained in approximately 14 patients and progression was observed in roughly 12. On average, each sample had a few hundred thousand productive templates and 96,000 or so productive rearrangements. Cryopreserved peripheral blood mononuclear cells were collected at three points: before therapy, at response, and at either sustained remission or disease progression. Longitudinal samples were obtainable from about 30% of the roughly 90 participants in the trial. The response samples were drawn at a median of roughly eleven months into treatment, with a range of about 6 to 40 months.

What the work shows at the level of the full study, not this receptor alone: At baseline, clonality was higher than in age-matched healthy donors and showed a strong correlation with circulating CD8+ T-cell counts. Public clonotypes were found to be uncommon and were observed to contract or remain stable during treatment; the increase in clonality was shown to reflect expansion of private clonotypes at ibrutinib response. An increase in clonality was observed at ibrutinib response, with clonality remaining stable during sustained remission and falling back toward baseline at progression. Sampling times were not matched between sustained-remission and progressing patients, and lymph node repertoires were not studied.

Roughly 2 micrograms of genomic DNA were extracted from cryopreserved PBMCs for TCR beta library preparation. Longitudinal blood samples from CLL patients on ibrutinib monotherapy underwent high-throughput TCR beta sequencing. The patients took part in an open-label, single-center phase 2 trial of ibrutinib monotherapy. The goal of deep resolution MiSeq sequencing was a depth between 1 in 1 million and 1 in 200,000 T cells, and coverage averaged 10x per clonotype. The immunoSEQ hsTCRB Kit was used to generate TCR beta libraries. As for how the authors treated the data: Data were analyzed with ImmunoSEQ Data Assistant and ImmunoSEQ Analyzer, with V, D and J genes assigned per IMGT definitions. Clonality, which ranges from 0 to 1, was calculated by subtracting the normalized Shannon entropy of productive rearrangement frequencies from one. Only overrepresented clonotypes making up at least 0.05% of the repertoire of each patient were included in the public clonotype analysis. Repertoires from thirteen age-matched healthy donors in immuneACCESS were used as clonality controls. The table comes from immuneACCESS by way of TCRdb, which keeps in-frame sequences with V and J called. Part of the clones is missing from these tables; in studies checked, under half for an unresolved V gene and the rest for unknown reasons. V, J and clone size are those of that table, while D and trimming were read from the DNA. In this sample the table shows approximately 340,000 clones, approximately 67% of which occur a single time. The top ten hold just under 6.5% of the sample.

The CDR3 sequence holds 15 residues, the cysteine and phenylalanine included. The sequence is cut down to CDR3 DNA, 45 bases in frame from base 1. CDR1 is given as SNHLY and CDR2 as FYNNEI, both from the germline V gene. Trimming takes 3 bases from V and 3 bases from J, and the germline ends sit 12 bases apart. With regard to this clone: There is no known antigen for this receptor. Nothing much larger sits one base from this clone, and base qualities are not available.

The sequence joins TRBV2 to TRBJ2-1; no D segment can be confidently identified. The TCR sequence derives from a human donor with chronic lymphocytic leukemia. Sample: PBMCs, taken after 36 months of ibrutinib treatment. The CDR3 protein is CASSESRMSYNEQFF. In nucleotide form, the sequence is TGTGCCAGCAGTGAGTCCCGGATGAGCTACAATGAGCAGTTCTTC.